The 32 T cell receptor beta chains reported below all come from one sample, sequenced in a study of T cell clonality in common variable immunodeficiency. Clones were read by immunoSEQ multiplex PCR, and TCRdb kept only the in-frame ones, dropping some. The sample has 50,000 to 60,000 clones, none seen only once. The source material was peripheral blood mononuclear cells. The source of these receptors is a person aged 18 to 70 in good health.

This clone was counted at least ten times. The read ends 3 residues before the CDR3 terminus; that terminus is restored from the germline J gene. The rearrangement joins TRBV4-1 to TRBJ2-3; D gene uncertain. CDR1 and CDR2 (germline): MGHRA, YSYEKL. The CDR3 contains 15 residues. Trimming left V 0 bases short and J 0 bases short, with 7 bases between. The chain's CDR3 is CASSQESRSTDTQYF. The CDR3 bases that were read are TGCGCCAGCAGCCAAGAATCTCGGAGCACAGATACG.

With respect to this clone: The read halts 3 residues ahead of the CDR3 end, with the missing end drawn from the germline J gene. This sequence joins TRBV7-8 and TRBJ2-1; D might be TRBD2 (5 bases). The V end was cut by 5 bases, the J end by 0 bases, with 11 bases between. The CDR3 spans 15 residues. Germline V gives CDR1 SGHVS, CDR2 FQNEAQ. The chain's CDR3 is CASSPRRGSYNEQFF. The sequenced part of the CDR3 DNA is TGTGCCAGCAGCCCCCGACGGGGCTCCTACAATGAG.

Ten or more counts support this clone. The sequence runs out 3 residues before the end of the CDR3; the remainder is reconstructed from the germline J gene. The chain carries TRBV2 and TRBJ2-3; 7 bases are shared with TRBD2. The CDR3 totals 16 residues. V shed 3 bases, J shed 3 bases, and the junction held 9 bases outside the gene matches. Germline CDR1 is SNHLY and CDR2 is FYNNEI. CDR3 DNA (partial): TGTGCCAGCAGTGAGGGGGGGAGATTGTGGACAGATACG. Its protein product is CASSEGGRLWTDT. The full CDR3 protein reads CASSEGGRLWTDTQYF.

This clone was recorded at least ten times. Sequencing ends 3 residues short of the CDR3 end; the germline J gene provides the rest. The chain links TRBV19 to TRBJ2-1; TRBD2 aligns across 7 bases. The CDR3 runs 16 residues. Germline loops: CDR1 LNHDA, CDR2 SQIVND (reference sequence). After removal of 2 bases from V and 0 bases from J, the junction contained 4 bases not matched to a gene. CDR3 loop: CASSILGGVSYNEQFF. The sequenced part of the CDR3 DNA is TGTGCCAGTAGTATACTTGGGGGGGTCTCCTACAATGAG.

This clone was detected ten times or more. The sequenced fragment ends 3 residues before the CDR3 boundary, so the rest is inferred from the germline J gene. The rearrangement joins TRBV5-1 to TRBJ1-5; a possible D gene is TRBD1 (5 bases). This CDR3 region has 15 residues. V lost 4 bases to trimming and J lost 7 bases, with 18 bases between them. CDR1 is SGHRS and CDR2 is YFSETQ in the germline V gene. The CDR3 bases that were read are TGCGCCAGCAGCCTCACGGCGGGGGGAAACCAGCCC. It translates to CASSLTAGGNQP. The complete CDR3 reads CASSLTAGGNQPQHF.

This clone was counted many times. The CDR3 sequence is CASSPGLANEQYF. The sequenced part of the CDR3 DNA is TGTGCCAGTAGTCCGGGACTAGCAAACGAG. V and J are TRBV19 and TRBJ2-7; 9 positions match TRBD2. The DNA ends 3 residues before the CDR3 does, and the rest of the CDR3 is filled in from the germline J gene. Germline V gene lookup returns CDR1 LNHDA and CDR2 SQIVND (reference sequence). V lost 5 bases, J lost 5 bases, and 4 bases stayed unmatched. The CDR3 contains 13 residues.

This clone was seen repeatedly, ten times or more. The CDR3 loop is CASRPEGGNTGELFF. The sequenced part of the CDR3 DNA is TGTGCCAGCAGACCTGAAGGGGGCAACACCGGGGAG. The chain has TRBV12-3 or TRBV12-4 and TRBJ2-2; 7 bases are a match to TRBD1. The CDR3 is cut off 3 residues early in the read; its end comes from the germline J gene. V lost 6 bases and J lost 2; bases outside the gene matches: 6. CDR3 size: 15 residues.

The sample holds a few counts of this clone. The junction departs from germline at one end; a sequencing error may be responsible. Read sequence stops 3 residues before the CDR3 end, and the germline J gene provides the missing end. Other nucleotide sequences from this sample produce the same CDR3. This chain joins TRBV19 and TRBJ1-3; 8 nucleotides agree with TRBD1. Germline CDR1 is LNHDA and CDR2 is SQIVND (reference sequence). The CDR3 runs 16 residues. The part of the CDR3 DNA that was read is TGTGCCAGTAGTTACCCGGACAGGGATGCTGGAAACACA. Protein: CASSYPDRDAGNT. In full, the CDR3 is CASSYPDRDAGNTIYF.

This clone was found many times. Read coverage stops 3 residues before the CDR3 terminus; the germline J gene supplies the remainder. The chain employs TRBV9 and TRBJ2-3; tentative D call: TRBD1 (6 bases). The CDR3 sequence is 15 residues long. Germline loops: CDR1 SGDLS, CDR2 YYNGEE. V lost 0 bases and J 2 bases, leaving 10 bases between the germline ends. CDR3 bases read: TGTGCCAGCAGCGTAGAGGGACACGCCACAGATACG. This gives the protein CASSVEGHATDT. The whole CDR3 protein reads CASSVEGHATDTQYF.

This clone was counted many times. The read terminates 3 residues before the CDR3 end, so the remaining end is supplied by the germline J gene. The chain joins TRBV9 to TRBJ2-7, with unresolved D. Germline CDR1 reads SGDLS; CDR2 reads YYNGEE. V dropped 7 bases and J dropped 4 bases, with 9 bases sitting between them. CDR3 length: 11 amino acids. The CDR3 bases that were read are TGTGCCAGCGTCCCCGGGTACGAG. Translation gives CASVPGYE. The CDR3, in full, reads CASVPGYEQYF.

This clone was seen ten or more times. Sequencing ends 3 residues short of the CDR3 end; the germline J gene provides the rest. The chain is built from TRBV2 and TRBJ2-5; TRBD2 aligns across 12 bases. Germline V CDR1 and CDR2: SNHLY, FYNNEI. The CDR3 spans 14 residues. The J segment lost 4 bases and the V segment lost 8 bases, leaving 5 bases of the junction unmatched. CDR3 bases read: TGTGCCAGCGGTCGGACTAGCGGGATAGAGACC. Amino acids: CASGRTSGIET. The CDR3 as a whole reads CASGRTSGIETQYF.

This clone was picked up many times. The missing CDR3 end, 3 residues past where the read stops, is filled in from the germline J gene. This chain uses TRBV7-8 with TRBJ1-2; 8 positions agree with TRBD1. This CDR3 is 16 amino acids long. Looked up from germline, CDR1 is SGHVS and CDR2 is FQNEAQ. CDR3: CASSLADRQGSGGYTF. The CDR3 DNA, read in part, is TGTGCCAGCAGCTTAGCCGACAGACAGGGGTCGGGAGGC.

This clone was recorded many times. Sequencing ends 3 residues short of the CDR3 end; the germline J gene provides the rest. V gene TRBV6-1 combines with J gene TRBJ1-1, with D possibly TRBD1 on 5 matching bases. V was trimmed by 2 bases and J by 7 bases, leaving 17 bases between them. CDR3 length: 15 amino acids. Germline V gene lookup returns CDR1 MNHNS and CDR2 SASEGT. CDR3 DNA (partial): TGTGCCAGCAGTGAACAGGCAGGGTCAGTAGATGAA. Translated: CASSEQAGSVDE. The complete CDR3 protein is CASSEQAGSVDEAFF.

This clone was seen many times. From the germline J gene comes the end of the CDR3, since the read stops 3 residues before it. The V call is TRBV4-2, the J call TRBJ2-5; D remains ambiguous. From germline, CDR1 is LGHNA and CDR2 YNFKEQ. This CDR3 has 14 residues. Trimming pared 2 bases from V and 5 bases from J, leaving 12 bases between. CDR3 DNA (partial): TGTGCCAGCAGCCAACCCCAGTTAAAGGAGACC. Translated: CASSQPQLKET. The whole CDR3 sequence reads CASSQPQLKETQYF.

This clone was picked up many times. The read stops 3 residues short of the end of the CDR3; the missing end is completed from the germline J gene. The V gene is TRBV20-1, the J gene TRBJ2-7; 10 bases align to TRBD2. Germline loops: CDR1 DFQATT, CDR2 SNEGSKA (reference sequence). The CDR3 spans 14 residues. J was trimmed by 2 bases and V by 6 bases; bases with no gene match: 7. CDR3 region: CSASTSGKAYEQYF. The sequenced part of the CDR3 DNA is TGCAGTGCCAGTACTAGCGGGAAGGCCTACGAG.

This clone was seen at least ten times. The read ends 3 residues early relative to the CDR3; the germline J gene fills the gap. The chain couples TRBV20-1 to TRBJ2-1, with 10 bases lining up with TRBD2. The CDR3 has 14 residues. V lost 6 bases, J lost 7 bases, and 9 bases stayed unmatched. CDR1 DFQATT and CDR2 SNEGSKA come from the germline V gene (reference sequence). The CDR3 sequence is CSATSGGVGNEQFF. Partial CDR3 DNA: TGCAGTGCAACAAGCGGGGGGGTTGGTAATGAG.

This clone was recorded many times. From the germline J gene comes the end of the CDR3, since the read stops 3 residues before it. Distinct nucleotide sequences in the sample also encode this CDR3. This sequence joins TRBV6-1 and TRBJ1-5; the D is unclear. Per germline, CDR1 MNHNS and CDR2 SASEGT. This CDR3 comprises 13 residues. Trimming removed 2 bases at V and 2 bases at J, with 4 bases between. The chain's CDR3 is CASSERGNQPQHF. CDR3 bases read: TGTGCCAGCAGTGAAAGGGGCAATCAGCCC.

This clone occurred many times. Read coverage stops 3 residues before the CDR3 terminus; the germline J gene supplies the remainder. The chain is built from TRBV5-1 and TRBJ1-2; 8 bases are shared with TRBD1. V trimming: 3 bases; J trimming: 4 bases; junction bases outside the gene matches: 8. In germline, CDR1 is SGHRS, CDR2 YFSETQ. The CDR3 has 15 amino acids. Incomplete CDR3 DNA: TGCGCCAGCAGCTCGATGGACAGGGCACCCTATGGC. Translated: CASSSMDRAPYG. The whole CDR3 protein reads CASSSMDRAPYGYTF.

Many counts were recorded for this clone. CDR3 DNA, as far as it was read: TGTGCCAGCAGTGAAGCAGTCGGTAGCGGGGGGGAAACAGATACG. Translating it yields CASSEAVGSGGETDT. In full, the CDR3 reads CASSEAVGSGGETDTQYF. The chain couples TRBV6-1 to TRBJ2-3, with TRBD2 identical over 11 bases. The sequence runs out 3 residues before the end of the CDR3; the remainder is reconstructed from the germline J gene. The germline CDR1 and CDR2 sequences are MNHNS and SASEGT. V shed 0 bases, J shed 3 bases, and the junction held 8 bases outside the gene matches. The CDR3 covers 18 residues.

Ten or more counts support this clone. The read halts 3 residues ahead of the CDR3 end, with the missing end drawn from the germline J gene. The J gene is TRBJ2-2, the V gene TRBV10-1; possible D gene TRBD1, 6 bases. The germline CDR1 and CDR2 sequences are WNHNN and SYGVQD (reference sequence). V lost 8 bases, J lost 4 bases, and 11 bases lay in between. The CDR3 length is 13 residues. The CDR3 spells CASSTGFTGELFF. Incomplete CDR3 DNA: TGCGCCAGCTCGACAGGATTCACCGGGGAG.

This clone was counted many times. The read ends 3 residues early relative to the CDR3; the germline J gene fills the gap. J is TRBJ1-5 and V is TRBV30; TRBD1 agrees at 7 bases. J was trimmed by 7 bases and V by 2 bases; bases with no gene match: 8. The CDR3 has 14 amino acids. Germline CDR1 and CDR2: GTSNPN and SVGIG (reference sequence). The CDR3 DNA, read in part, is TGTGCCTGGAGTCCAACAGGGGAAGGGCAGCCC. It specifies CAWSPTGEGQP. Given in full, the CDR3 is CAWSPTGEGQPQHF.

This clone came up many times. Partial CDR3 DNA: TGCAGTGCTAGAGACCCGGGACTAGCGGGAGACGAG. Translation gives CSARDPGLAGDE. The whole CDR3 protein reads CSARDPGLAGDEQYF. This chain joins TRBV20-1 and TRBJ2-7; 14 bases line up with TRBD2. The CDR3 extends 3 residues past the end of the read, so its final part is completed from the germline J gene. CDR1 and CDR2 from the germline V gene are DFQATT and SNEGSKA (reference sequence). V shed 0 bases and J 5 bases; nucleotides not matched to a gene: 3. The CDR3 has 15 residues.

There are many counts of this clone. The CDR3 end falls 3 residues outside the read, so it is completed with the germline J gene. V and J are TRBV6-1 and TRBJ2-7, with TRBD2 as a possible D gene (6 bases). This CDR3 comprises 16 residues. Trimming removed 6 bases at V and 2 bases at J, with 20 bases between. CDR1 is MNHNS and CDR2 is SASEGT in the germline V gene. The CDR3 protein is CASRETLLAPPYEQYF. The CDR3 bases that were read are TGTGCCAGCAGGGAAACCCTTCTAGCGCCGCCCTACGAG.

This clone appeared a few times. The read falls 3 residues short of the CDR3 end, and the missing part is taken from the germline J gene. J is TRBJ1-1 and V is TRBV7-9; D is possibly TRBD1 (6 bases). This CDR3 region has 14 residues. Germline assignment: CDR1 SEHNR and CDR2 FQNEAQ (reference sequence). V was shortened by 3 bases and J by 5 bases, with 13 bases between the two germline ends. The CDR3 region is CASSLSSQGTEAFF. Incomplete CDR3 DNA: TGTGCCAGCAGCTTGTCCTCACAGGGAACTGAA.

There are many counts of this clone. The read stops 3 residues short of the end of the CDR3; the missing end is completed from the germline J gene. The V gene is TRBV19, the J gene TRBJ1-2; 8 bases agree with TRBD1. V lost 7 bases, J lost 3 bases, and 10 bases stayed unmatched. The CDR3 is made up of 15 amino acids. Germline V gene data show CDR1 as LNHDA and CDR2 as SQIVND (reference sequence). The sequenced part of the CDR3 DNA is TGTGCCAGTACCCTTGGACAGGGAGTATACTATGGC. Its translation is CASTLGQGVYYG. The complete CDR3 sequence is CASTLGQGVYYGYTF.

This clone has a count of ten or more. The CDR3 end falls 3 residues outside the read, so it is completed with the germline J gene. J is TRBJ1-4 and V is TRBV11-2; 7 positions match TRBD1. Germline CDR1 reads SGHAT; CDR2 reads FQNNGV. V dropped 6 bases and J dropped 5; count of bases not matched to a gene: 6. The CDR3 covers 14 residues. The CDR3 here is CASRAGTANEKLFF. Partial CDR3 DNA: TGTGCCAGCAGGGCTGGGACAGCAAATGAAAAA.

This clone was recorded many times. From the germline J gene comes the end of the CDR3, since the read stops 3 residues before it. This chain connects TRBV19 to TRBJ1-1; D not resolved. The CDR3 has 13 amino acids. The V end lost 2 bases, the J end lost 6 bases, and 10 bases lay between the germline ends. The germline V gene encodes CDR1 LNHDA and CDR2 SQIVND (reference sequence). CDR3 amino acids: CASSIFWAPEAFF. Partial CDR3 DNA: TGTGCCAGTAGTATATTTTGGGCTCCTGAA.

This clone was detected only a few times. The read comes to an end 3 residues before the CDR3 does, leaving the germline J gene to fill in the end. The V call is TRBV10-3, the J call TRBJ2-1; 8 nucleotides line up with TRBD1. J was trimmed by 8 bases and V by 3 bases; bases with no gene match: 12. This CDR3 region has 16 residues. Germline values: CDR1 ENHRY, CDR2 SYGVKD. CDR3 DNA (partial): TGTGCCATCAGTGAATATGCCACAGGGGGGAGCGATGAG. The encoded protein is CAISEYATGGSDE. The CDR3 reads in full as CAISEYATGGSDEQFF.

There are many counts of this clone. The read finishes 3 residues shy of the CDR3 end, and the germline J gene is used to complete it. V and J are TRBV12-5 and TRBJ1-2; a weak D match, TRBD1 (6 bases). This CDR3 comprises 13 residues. Germline CDR1 reads LGHNT; CDR2 reads FRNRAP. The sequenced CDR3 bases are TGTGCTAGTGGTTTGGAAGCTACAGGGGGC. It translates to CASGLEATGG. The full CDR3 reads CASGLEATGGYTF.

This clone was counted many times. The read halts 3 residues ahead of the CDR3 end, with the missing end drawn from the germline J gene. This chain uses TRBV2 with TRBJ2-3; TRBD2 might be the D (7 bases). The CDR3 is 15 residues long. Trimming cost V 3 bases and J 6 bases, with 16 bases left between them. The germline V gene has CDR1 SNHLY and CDR2 FYNNEI. CDR3 DNA, as far as it was read: TGTGCCAGCAGTGATGCGGGGGCCCTGAGGGATACG. Protein product: CASSDAGALRDT. The full CDR3 protein is CASSDAGALRDTQYF.

This clone was picked up many times. The read gets to within 3 residues of the CDR3 end, and the germline J gene fills in the rest. The chain joins TRBV18 to TRBJ2-2; 7 bases line up with TRBD2. The CDR3 spans 17 residues. From germline, CDR1 is KGHSH and CDR2 LQKENI. The junction had 6 bases not matched to a gene; V was cut back by 1 base and J by 1 base. The CDR3 reads CASSPQRLAENTGELFF. The covered CDR3 bases are TGTGCCAGCTCACCACAAAGACTAGCAGAGAACACCGGGGAG.

About this clone itself: Read sequence stops 3 residues before the CDR3 end, and the germline J gene provides the missing end. This chain joins TRBV5-1 and TRBJ2-6; D is possibly TRBD2 (7 bases). V was pared by 3 bases and J by 0 bases, with 28 bases between. CDR1 SGHRS and CDR2 YFSETQ come from the germline V gene. This CDR3 has 22 amino acids. CDR3 DNA (partial): TGCGCCAGCAGCTCGGGGGGCGTCCGCAACCCTATGAGCCGCTCTGGGGCCAACGTC. This translates into CASSSGGVRNPMSRSGANV. The full CDR3 protein reads CASSSGGVRNPMSRSGANVLTF.